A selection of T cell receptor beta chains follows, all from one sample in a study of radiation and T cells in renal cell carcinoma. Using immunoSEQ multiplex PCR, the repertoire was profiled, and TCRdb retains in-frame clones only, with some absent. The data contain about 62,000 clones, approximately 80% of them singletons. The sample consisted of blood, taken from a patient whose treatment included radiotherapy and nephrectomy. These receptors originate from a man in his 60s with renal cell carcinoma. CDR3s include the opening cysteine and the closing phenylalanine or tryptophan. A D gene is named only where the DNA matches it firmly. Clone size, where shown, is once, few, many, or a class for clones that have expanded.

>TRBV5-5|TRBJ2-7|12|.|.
CASSLLVDEQYF
TGTGCCAGCAGCCTCCTTGTGGACGAGCAGTACTTC
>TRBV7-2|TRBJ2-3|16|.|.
CASSQTRRPSTDTQYF
TGTGCCAGCAGCCAGACTAGGAGACCTAGCACAGATACGCAGTATTTT
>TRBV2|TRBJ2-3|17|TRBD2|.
CASSGAGASFGTDTQYF
TGTGCCAGCAGTGGGGCGGGAGCGTCGTTTGGCACAGATACGCAGTATTTT
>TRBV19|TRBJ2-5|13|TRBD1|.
CASRGQGRETQYF
TGTGCCAGTAGGGGACAGGGAAGGGAGACCCAGTACTTC
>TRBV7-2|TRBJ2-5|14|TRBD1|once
CASTYGQGQETQYF
TGTGCCAGCACCTACGGACAGGGGCAAGAGACCCAGTACTTC
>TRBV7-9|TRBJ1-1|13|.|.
CASSLGQGSEAFF
TGTGCCAGCAGCTTAGGGCAGGGCTCTGAAGCTTTCTTT
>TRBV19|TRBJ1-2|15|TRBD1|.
CASSPQGANNYGYTF
TGTGCCAGTAGTCCCCAGGGGGCGAACAACTATGGCTACACCTTC
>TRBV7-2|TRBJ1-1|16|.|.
CASSLDFGGLNTEAFF
TGTGCCAGCAGCTTAGATTTCGGGGGGTTGAACACTGAAGCTTTCTTT
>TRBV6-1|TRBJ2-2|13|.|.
CASSEQVAGELFF
TGTGCCAGCAGTGAACAGGTCGCCGGGGAGCTGTTTTTT
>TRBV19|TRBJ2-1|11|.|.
CEEAINNEQFF
TGTGAAGAAGCGATCAACAATGAGCAGTTCTTC
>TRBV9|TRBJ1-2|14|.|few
CASSVMGQDYGYTF
TGTGCCAGCAGCGTAATGGGTCAGGACTATGGCTACACCTTC
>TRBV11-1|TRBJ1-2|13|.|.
CASGKDRYTGYTF
TGTGCCAGCGGAAAGGACCGGTATACTGGCTACACCTTC
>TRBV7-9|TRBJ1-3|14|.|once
CASSLGVGSNTIYF
TGTGCCAGCAGCTTAGGAGTTGGCTCCAACACCATATATTTT
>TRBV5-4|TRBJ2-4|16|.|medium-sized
CASSLDRVGAKNIQYF
TGTGCCAGCAGCTTGGACAGGGTCGGGGCCAAAAACATTCAGTACTTC
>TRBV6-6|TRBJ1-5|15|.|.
CASSRRSGGNQPQHF
TGTGCCAGCAGCCGACGGTCCGGAGGCAATCAGCCCCAGCATTTT
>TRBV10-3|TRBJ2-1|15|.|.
CAISPPDQTYNEQFF
TGTGCCATCAGTCCGCCTGACCAAACCTACAATGAGCAGTTCTTC
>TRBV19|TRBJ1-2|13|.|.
CASRKDSTYGYTF
TGTGCCAGTAGGAAAGACAGCACATATGGCTACACCTTC
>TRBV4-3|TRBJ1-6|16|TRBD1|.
CASSPRTGGGNSPLHF
TGCGCCAGCAGCCCACGGACAGGGGGAGGCAATTCACCCCTCCACTTT
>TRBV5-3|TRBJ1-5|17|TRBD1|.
CARSYLADRGPNQPQHF
TGTGCCAGAAGCTACCTTGCGGACAGGGGCCCCAATCAGCCCCAGCATTTT
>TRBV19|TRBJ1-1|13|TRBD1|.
CASSTTGDTEAFF
TGTGCCAGTAGTACTACAGGGGACACTGAAGCTTTCTTT
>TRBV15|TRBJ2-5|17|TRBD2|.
CATSRWPDSGGLPTQYF
TGTGCCACCAGCAGGTGGCCTGATAGCGGGGGGCTGCCGACCCAGTACTTC
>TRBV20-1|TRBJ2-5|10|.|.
CSVSQETQYF
TGCAGTGTTTCTCAAGAGACCCAGTACTTC
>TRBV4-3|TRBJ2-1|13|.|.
CASPRPPGGEQFF
TGCGCCAGCCCTCGGCCCCCCGGAGGTGAGCAGTTCTTC
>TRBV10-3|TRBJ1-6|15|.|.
CAISESGQGRSPLHF
TGTGCCATCAGTGAGTCGGGCCAGGGGAGATCACCCCTCCACTTT
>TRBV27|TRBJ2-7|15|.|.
CASSPPGTPTYEQYF
TGTGCCAGCAGCCCCCCTGGGACACCAACCTACGAGCAGTACTTC
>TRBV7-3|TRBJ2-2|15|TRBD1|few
CASSTGTANTGELFF
TGTGCCAGCAGTACCGGGACAGCGAACACCGGGGAGCTGTTTTTT
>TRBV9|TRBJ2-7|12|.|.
CASSGHLGEQYF
TGTGCCAGCAGCGGACACTTGGGCGAGCAGTACTTC
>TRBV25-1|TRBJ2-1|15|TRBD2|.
CASSVVRGVGNEQFF
TGTGCCAGCAGTGTCGTGCGGGGGGTAGGCAATGAGCAGTTCTTC
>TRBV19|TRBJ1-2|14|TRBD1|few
CASSRGQGLGGYTF
TGTGCCAGTAGTAGGGGACAGGGATTGGGTGGCTACACCTTC
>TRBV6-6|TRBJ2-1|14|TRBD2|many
CASSYTSAYNEQFF
TGTGCCAGCAGTTACACTAGCGCATACAATGAGCAGTTCTTC
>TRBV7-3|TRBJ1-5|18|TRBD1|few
CASSRSDRGLYSNQPQHF
TGTGCCAGCAGCCGTTCGGACAGGGGGCTTTATAGCAATCAGCCCCAGCATTTT
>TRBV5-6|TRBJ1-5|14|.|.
CASSPLYSNRPQHF
TGTGCCAGCAGCCCCTTGTATAGCAATCGGCCCCAGCATTTT
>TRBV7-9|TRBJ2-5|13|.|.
CASSQTELETQYF
TGTGCCAGCAGCCAAACGGAGTTGGAGACCCAGTACTTC
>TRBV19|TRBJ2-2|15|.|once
CASSIASANTGELFF
TGTGCCAGTAGTATTGCCAGCGCGAACACCGGGGAGCTGTTTTTT
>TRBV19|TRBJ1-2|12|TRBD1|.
CASSRTGDGYTF
TGTGCCAGTAGTAGAACAGGGGATGGCTACACCTTC
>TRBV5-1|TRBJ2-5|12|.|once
CASSLTKETQYF
TGCGCCAGCAGCTTGACGAAAGAGACCCAGTACTTC
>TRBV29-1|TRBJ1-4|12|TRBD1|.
CSVQGDNEKLFF
TGCAGCGTACAGGGGGATAATGAAAAACTGTTTTTT
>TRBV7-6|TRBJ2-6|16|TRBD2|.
CASSSFRDYGANVLTF
TGTGCCAGCAGCTCCTTTCGGGACTACGGGGCCAACGTCCTGACTTTC
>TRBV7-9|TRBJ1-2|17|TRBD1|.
CASSKVGDRDSLDGYTF
TGTGCCAGCAGCAAAGTCGGGGACAGGGACTCTTTGGATGGCTACACCTTC
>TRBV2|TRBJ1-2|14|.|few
CASSEGQGDYGYTF
TGTGCCAGCAGTGAAGGGCAGGGAGACTATGGCTACACCTTC
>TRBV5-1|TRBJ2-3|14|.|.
CASSPLTSRDTQYF
TGCGCCAGCAGCCCTCTGACTAGTCGGGATACGCAGTATTTT
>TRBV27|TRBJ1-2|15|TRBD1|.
CASSLYRGGDYGYTF
TGTGCCAGCAGTTTGTATCGAGGGGGCGATTATGGCTACACCTTC
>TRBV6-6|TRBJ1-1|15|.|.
CASKPSGKERTEAFF
TGTGCCAGCAAGCCTTCGGGGAAAGAGCGTACTGAAGCTTTCTTT
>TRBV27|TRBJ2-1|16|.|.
CASSPQRVSSYNEQFF
TGTGCCAGCAGCCCCCAGAGGGTCAGCTCCTACAATGAGCAGTTCTTC
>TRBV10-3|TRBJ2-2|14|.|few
CAISGGGATGELFF
TGTGCCATCAGTGGAGGAGGGGCCACCGGGGAGCTGTTTTTT
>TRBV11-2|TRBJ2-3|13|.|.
CASSLAGADTQYF
TGTGCCAGCAGCTTAGCAGGCGCGGATACGCAGTATTTT